The 30 T cell receptor beta chains listed next were all sequenced from one sample in a study of blood T cell repertoires in COVID-19 (dated by TCRdb to 2020 to 2021). Library generation was performed with the immunoSEQ multiplex PCR assay. TCRdb provides this immuneACCESS table in a form limited to in-frame rearrangements. Some clones are lacking; in checked studies, under half of them reflect an unresolved V gene, and why the rest are absent is not known. The sample profile shows fewer than 350,000 clones; around 90% of them were found once. The ten largest clones represent around 1.7% of the sample. What was sequenced was PBMCs or T cells enriched from blood (not recorded which). These receptors were obtained from a woman aged 18-29 years with acute COVID-19.

V gene TRBV2 combines with J gene TRBJ1-1, with 7 bases aligning to TRBD1. The germline V gene has CDR1 SNHLY and CDR2 FYNNEI. With 8 bases clipped from V and 1 base from J, the junction kept 7 bases outside the gene matches. The CDR3 consists of 14 residues. DNA of the CDR3: TGTGCCAGCCGGCCTAGACAGGGGAACACTGAAGCTTTCTTT. Residues: CASRPRQGNTEAFF.

The J gene is TRBJ1-1, the V gene TRBV2; the match to TRBD1 covers 9 bases. The CDR3 is 13 residues long. Germline V gene sequence: CDR1 SNHLY, CDR2 FYNNEI. V shed 10 bases and J 11 bases; nucleotides not matched to a gene: 14. This CDR3 is CATQNTPGTGAFF. The DNA of the CDR3 is TGTGCCACCCAGAACACGCCCGGGACAGGGGCTTTCTTT.

The gene calls are TRBV5-1 and TRBJ2-3; 9 nucleotides match TRBD2. Germline V gene lookup returns CDR1 SGHRS and CDR2 YFSETQ. This CDR3 region has 15 residues. The trim removed 0 bases at V and 1 base at J, leaving 0 bases unmatched. CDR3 bases: TGCGCCAGCAGCTTGGCTAGCGGGGGCACAGATACGCAGTATTTT. It specifies CASSLASGGTDTQYF.

The CDR3 nucleotides read TGTGCCAGCAGTGCCTCAGGGGATGGCCCCCAGCATTTT. This encodes CASSASGDGPQHF. The V call is TRBV6-4, the J call TRBJ1-5, with D maybe TRBD1 (6 bases). Germline V gives CDR1 MRHNA, CDR2 SNTAGT. The CDR3 length is 13 residues. Trimming cost V 4 bases and J 10 bases, with 14 bases left between them.

This chain connects TRBV5-4 to TRBJ2-5; possible D gene TRBD2, 6 bases. Looked up from germline, CDR1 is SGHNT and CDR2 is YYREEE (reference sequence). There are 15 residues in the CDR3. Trimming stripped 7 bases from V and 5 bases from J, with 21 bases between. CDR3 amino acids: CASSGSGGIGETQYF. For the CDR3, the DNA is TGTGCCAGCTCAGGGTCGGGCGGGATCGGGGAGACCCAGTACTTC.

The chain is built from TRBV7-2 and TRBJ2-7; 7 nucleotides agree with TRBD1. Germline V CDR1 and CDR2: SGHTA, FQGNSA. This CDR3 is built from 14 residues. V dropped 5 bases and J dropped 2; count of bases not matched to a gene: 6. The DNA of the CDR3 is TGTGCCAGCAGCCCCCGGACAGGCCCCTACGAGCAGTACTTC. It yields the protein CASSPRTGPYEQYF.

The chain is built from TRBV18 and TRBJ2-5; the match to TRBD2 covers 8 bases. The CDR3 is 16 amino acids. After removal of 2 bases from V and 1 base from J, the junction contained 6 bases not matched to a gene. CDR1 is KGHSH, CDR2 LQKENI, per germline. The chain's CDR3 is CASSPNLAGPQETQYF. The DNA of the CDR3 is TGTGCCAGCTCACCAAACCTAGCGGGCCCCCAAGAGACCCAGTACTTC.

This clone was detected once. The chain couples TRBV30 to TRBJ2-3, with TRBD2 matching over 14 bases. The CDR3 extends over 14 amino acids. Germline CDR1 GTSNPN, CDR2 SVGIG (reference sequence). The CDR3 is CALRTSGRPDTQYF. The CDR3 nucleotides read TGTGCTCTACGGACTAGCGGGAGGCCAGATACGCAGTATTTT.

Regarding this clone: Other DNA sequences in this sample translate to the same CDR3. This chain joins TRBV28 and TRBJ2-3, with D tentatively TRBD1 (6 bases). Between the trimmed V and J ends, which lost 3 bases and 0 bases, there was a span of 7 bases. The CDR3 extends over 14 amino acids. Looked up from germline, CDR1 is MDHEN and CDR2 is SYDVKM. The CDR3 bases are TGTGCCAGCAGTTTTAGGGGGAGCACAGATACGCAGTATTTT. Its protein is CASSFRGSTDTQYF.

The chain employs TRBV3-1 (or the pseudogene TRBV3-2) and TRBJ2-2; tentatively, D is TRBD2 (6 bases). With 5 bases removed from V and 4 bases from J, the gap between germline ends came to 14 bases. The CDR3 totals 15 residues. Germline assignment: CDR1 LGHDT and CDR2 YNNKEL (reference sequence). CDR3: CASSYLASGTGELFF. The CDR3 nucleotides read TGTGCCAGCAGCTACCTAGCGTCGGGCACCGGGGAGCTGTTTTTT.

This rearrangement joins TRBV6-2 or TRBV6-3 to TRBJ1-5, with 7 bases matching TRBD1. Germline values: CDR1 MNHEY, CDR2 SVGEGT. This CDR3 has 15 residues. The ends lost 5 bases at V and 5 bases at J; junction bases unmatched: 9. This CDR3 is CASSPQGVGYQPQHF. CDR3 sequence (DNA): TGTGCCAGCAGTCCCCAGGGGGTTGGTTATCAGCCCCAGCATTTT.

The J gene is TRBJ2-5, the V gene TRBV24-1; TRBD2 matches at 8 bases. The junction had 10 bases not matched to a gene; V was cut back by 3 bases and J by 5 bases. This CDR3 is built from 16 residues. Germline V lookup: CDR1 KGHDR, CDR2 SFDVKD. The CDR3 DNA follows: TGTGCCACCAGTGATGCCGCCGGGGGGGGACCGGAGACCCAGTACTTC. Translated: CATSDAAGGGPETQYF.

The gene calls are TRBV7-3 and TRBJ2-1; a weak D match, TRBD2 (5 bases). The CDR3 is 14 residues long. V dropped 5 bases and J dropped 4 bases, with 12 bases sitting between them. Germline V gene data show CDR1 as SGHTA and CDR2 as FQGTGA. The CDR3 protein is CASSPQREYNEQFF. DNA of the CDR3: TGTGCCAGCAGCCCCCAGAGGGAATACAATGAGCAGTTCTTC.

The chain combines TRBV15 with TRBJ2-5, with a possible D match to TRBD2 (6 bases). The CDR3 spans 13 residues. Germline CDR1 and CDR2: LNHNV and YYDKDF (reference sequence). Trimming cost V 5 bases and J 5 bases, with 12 bases left between them. The CDR3 region is CATSRGTMETQYF. CDR3 sequence (DNA): TGTGCCACCAGCCGCGGGACGATGGAGACCCAGTACTTC.

The genes are TRBV25-1 and TRBJ2-7, with 10 nucleotides matching TRBD2. V lost 4 bases to trimming and J lost 4 bases; unmatched junction nucleotides: 7. The germline V gene encodes CDR1 MGHDK and CDR2 SYGVNS. This CDR3 has 15 amino acids. CDR3 loop: CASSGEGLASYEQYF. CDR3 coding DNA: TGTGCCAGCAGTGGGGAGGGACTAGCGAGTTACGAGCAGTACTTC.

V usage is TRBV28 and J usage is TRBJ2-4; unclear D gene. V was cut by 6 bases and J by 0 bases, with 9 bases left in between. The CDR3 has 14 residues. From germline, CDR1 is MDHEN and CDR2 SYDVKM. CDR3 in amino acids: CASSFRLAKNIQYF. DNA of the CDR3: TGTGCCAGCAGCTTCAGATTAGCCAAAAACATTCAGTACTTC.

The gene calls are TRBV5-1 and TRBJ2-7, with 11 positions matching TRBD1. The CDR3 consists of 16 residues. Germline assignment: CDR1 SGHRS and CDR2 YFSETQ. J gave up 4 bases and V 4 bases, and 10 bases lay outside the gene matches. For the CDR3, the DNA is TGCGCCAGCAGCGCCGGCTCCGGGACAGGGGGGTACGAGCAGTACTTC. It yields the protein CASSAGSGTGGYEQYF.

This chain uses TRBV7-6 with TRBJ2-1; 11 nucleotides align to TRBD2. The CDR3 covers 17 residues. Germline CDR1 is SGHVS and CDR2 is FNYEAQ. Trimming removed 2 bases from V and 9 bases from J; junction bases left unmatched: 12. The CDR3 reads CASSLPRLAGGYGEQFF. CDR3 DNA: TGTGCCAGCAGCTTACCTCGGCTAGCGGGGGGATACGGTGAGCAGTTCTTC.

J is TRBJ2-7 and V is TRBV27, with D possibly being TRBD2 (5 bases). The CDR3 loop spans 16 amino acids. V was clipped by 6 bases and J by 2 bases, with 20 bases between them. Germline V lookup: CDR1 MNHEY, CDR2 SMNVEV (reference sequence). For the CDR3, the DNA is TGTGCCAGCAGCTCGCCCACTCCGGGAATCCCCTACGAGCAGTACTTC. It encodes CASSSPTPGIPYEQYF.

The J gene is TRBJ2-7, the V gene TRBV10-2; D might be TRBD1 (6 bases). There are 17 residues in the CDR3. Germline V gene sequence: CDR1 WSHSY, CDR2 SAAADI. The germline V and J ends were trimmed by 7 bases and 1 base, with 23 bases remaining between them. The CDR3 is CASKDRFSPPGSYEQYF. The CDR3 nucleotides read TGCGCCAGCAAAGACAGGTTTTCCCCCCCTGGGTCCTACGAGCAGTACTTC.

The chain is built from TRBV9 and TRBJ1-6; possibly TRBD1 for D (6 bases). Germline CDR1 and CDR2: SGDLS and YYNGEE. This CDR3 spans 16 amino acids. The ends were cut back, 0 bases at V and 7 bases at J, with 14 bases in the middle. This CDR3 is CASSVVPRQANSPLHF. The CDR3, as DNA: TGTGCCAGCAGCGTAGTCCCTCGACAGGCGAATTCACCCCTCCACTTT.

The CDR3 reads CASSIGSTRSALQFF. Written as DNA, the CDR3 is TGTGCCAGTAGTATAGGGTCGACTAGATCAGCCCTGCAGTTCTTC. The chain recombines TRBV19 with TRBJ2-1, with D perhaps matching TRBD2 (6 bases). Germline V CDR1 and CDR2: LNHDA, SQIVND (reference sequence). V was trimmed by 1 base and J by 12 bases, leaving 19 bases between them. CDR3 length equals 15 residues.

The chain couples TRBV27 to TRBJ2-7; the D is unclear. The CDR3 is made up of 15 amino acids. Germline V CDR1 and CDR2: MNHEY, SMNVEV (reference sequence). Trimming left V 7 bases short and J 1 base short, with 17 bases between. CDR3 bases: TGTGCCAGCACCCCGTCGGCCTCAGGTTCCTACGAGCAGTACTTC. Amino acid sequence: CASTPSASGSYEQYF.

Concerning this clone itself: The same CDR3 is also encoded by other DNA sequences in this sample. The V call is TRBV27, the J call TRBJ1-6; unclear D gene. V was clipped by 6 bases and J by 5 bases, with 14 bases between them. This CDR3 has 15 amino acids. The germline V gene encodes CDR1 MNHEY and CDR2 SMNVEV (reference sequence). DNA of the CDR3: TGTGCCAGCAGGTCGGGAGGGCGAGATAATTCACCCCTCCACTTT. The encoded protein is CASRSGGRDNSPLHF.

The chain recombines TRBV19 with TRBJ2-7, with 11 bases matching TRBD1. Germline CDR1 is LNHDA and CDR2 is SQIVND (reference sequence). CDR3 size: 15 residues. J was trimmed by 3 bases and V by 7 bases; bases with no gene match: 8. The CDR3 sequence is CASKDGQGAGYEQYF. The CDR3 DNA follows: TGTGCCAGTAAAGATGGACAGGGGGCAGGCTACGAGCAGTACTTC.

The chain joins TRBV11-3 to TRBJ2-1, with 8 bases lining up with TRBD2. Germline CDR1 SGHNT, CDR2 YENEEA. V lost 1 base, J lost 4 bases, and 0 bases stayed unmatched. The CDR3 is 14 residues long. In nucleotides, the CDR3 is TGTGCCAGCAGCTTAGCGGGAGGGTACAATGAGCAGTTCTTC. Translating gives CASSLAGGYNEQFF.

The CDR3 reads CASSLGGAGNTIYF. The DNA of the CDR3 is TGTGCCAGCAGCCTAGGGGGGGCTGGAAACACCATATATTTT. The V and J genes are TRBV28 and TRBJ1-3, with D possibly TRBD1 on 6 matching bases. There are 14 residues in the CDR3. V lost 6 bases, J lost 2 bases, and 11 bases lay in between. In germline, CDR1 is MDHEN, CDR2 SYDVKM.

This chain uses TRBV6-5 with TRBJ2-7, with D unresolved. This CDR3 contains 13 residues. CDR1 is MNHEY, CDR2 SVGAGI, per germline. The V gene lost 2 bases and the J gene lost 6 bases, with 11 bases spanning the gap. The CDR3 here is CASSYRRHTEQYF. CDR3 nucleotides: TGTGCCAGCAGTTACCGACGACATACCGAGCAGTACTTC.

J is TRBJ2-5 and V is TRBV6-5; 7 bases are shared with TRBD1. Unmatched junction bases numbered 13, after V lost 7 bases and J lost 5 bases. The CDR3 sequence is 15 residues long. Per the germline V gene, CDR1 is MNHEY and CDR2 is SVGAGI. The CDR3 region is CASTNPRTGKETQYF. CDR3 coding DNA: TGTGCCAGCACTAACCCCCGGACAGGAAAGGAGACCCAGTACTTC.

CDR3 protein: CASSIAGTNHEKLFF. The CDR3 DNA is TGTGCCAGCAGCATCGCCGGGACAAACCATGAAAAACTGTTTTTT. The chain has TRBV9 and TRBJ1-4, with a possible D match to TRBD1 (6 bases). Trimming removed 4 bases at V and 6 bases at J, with 16 bases between. Germline CDR1 SGDLS, CDR2 YYNGEE. CDR3 length: 15 residues.